A single sample gave rise to the 13 T cell receptor beta chains below, sequenced in a study of CD8 T cells in ankylosing spondylitis. TCRdb reanalysed the 5' RACE reads using MiXCR and keeps one entry per CDR3 protein. The sample has about 240,000 distinct CDR3 sequences, about 24% seen once; the top ten hold roughly 0.6%. The specimen sequenced was blood, either unsorted or a sorted T cell fraction (not recorded which). These receptor sequences come from a male donor with ankylosing spondylitis or in good health (not recorded which).

This clonotype was seen repeatedly, ten times or more. The V gene is TRBV20-1, the J gene TRBJ2-3; 8 bases match TRBD2. Trimming removed 3 bases from V and 7 bases from J; junction bases left unmatched: 3. Germline loops: CDR1 DFQATT, CDR2 SNEGSKA (reference sequence). This CDR3 has 12 residues. Here the CDR3 DNA reads TGCAGTGCTAGCGGGGGGGAACATACGCAGTATTTT. It encodes CSASGGEHTQYF.

This clonotype was counted only a few times. The chain carries TRBV4-1 and TRBJ1-1; TRBD1 is a possible D gene (5 bases). Trimming pared 6 bases from V and 5 bases from J, leaving 13 bases between. This CDR3 has 13 amino acids. Germline V gene lookup returns CDR1 MGHRA and CDR2 YSYEKL. The CDR3 here is CASRRQRVTEAFF. CDR3 nucleotides: TGCGCCAGCAGACGACAGCGGGTGACTGAAGCTTTCTTT.

V and J are TRBV12-3 or TRBV12-4 and TRBJ2-3; TRBD2 matches at 16 bases. The V and J ends lost 5 bases and 7 bases, in that order; junction bases with no gene match: 15. This CDR3 region has 19 residues. CDR3 sequence: CASSRGTSGGASVFHTQYF. CDR3 in DNA: TGTGCCAGCAGTCGCGGGACTAGCGGGGGGGCCTCAGTTTTTCATACGCAGTATTTT.

The rearrangement uses TRBV15 and TRBJ2-7; D unresolved. V lost 3 bases, J lost 2 bases, and 14 bases lay in between. This CDR3 is built from 15 residues. CDR1 LNHNV and CDR2 YYDKDF come from the germline V gene (reference sequence). The CDR3 DNA reads TGTGCCACCAGCAGTGCCTTGGGATACACCTACGAGCAGTACTTC. Translating it yields CATSSALGYTYEQYF.

This clonotype was seen only a few times. The chain is built from TRBV24-1 and TRBJ2-5, with a tentative D call TRBD1 (7 bases). The V gene's germline CDR1 is KGHDR and CDR2 SFDVKD. The V gene lost 3 bases and the J gene lost 5 bases, with 18 bases spanning the gap. The CDR3 extends over 16 amino acids. For the CDR3, the DNA is TGTGCCACCAGTGATGCAGGGGGAGGCGTAGGGGAGACCCAGTACTTC. Protein product: CATSDAGGGVGETQYF.

This chain uses TRBV10-3 with TRBJ2-3; 9 nucleotides agree with TRBD2. The CDR3 is 15 amino acids. Germline CDR1 ENHRY, CDR2 SYGVKD. V was pared by 3 bases and J by 7 bases, with 8 bases of the junction left unmatched. CDR3 region: CAISDSRGGLHTQYF. The CDR3 DNA follows: TGTGCCATCAGTGACTCGCGGGGGGGCCTCCATACGCAGTATTTT.

V gene TRBV7-2 combines with J gene TRBJ2-7, with 8 bases that match TRBD1. Germline CDR1 SGHTA, CDR2 FQGNSA. Trimming took 6 bases from V and 2 from J; bases not matched to a gene: 6. This CDR3 is built from 14 residues. Here the CDR3 reads CASRTGDDPYEQYF. CDR3 sequence (DNA): TGTGCCAGCAGGACAGGGGACGATCCCTACGAGCAGTACTTC.

This sequence joins TRBV18 and TRBJ2-3, with 7 bases lining up with TRBD2. The CDR3 contains 15 residues. CDR1 KGHSH and CDR2 LQKENI come from the germline V gene. The junction had 8 bases not matched to a gene; V was cut back by 2 bases and J by 6 bases. The CDR3 spells CASSPGDYGMDTQYF. The CDR3 bases are TGTGCCAGCTCACCAGGGGACTACGGAATGGATACGCAGTATTTT.

This sequence joins TRBV29-1 and TRBJ2-2; 12 bases fit TRBD1. There are 15 residues in the CDR3. Per the germline V gene, CDR1 is SQVTM and CDR2 is ANQGSEA. After removal of 8 bases from V and 6 bases from J, the junction contained 10 bases not matched to a gene. Written as DNA, the CDR3 is TGCAGCTTCAGAACCCGGGACAGGGGGCCCGGGGAGCTGTTTTTT. Translation: CSFRTRDRGPGELFF.

V and J are TRBV9 and TRBJ2-5, with D possibly TRBD2 on 5 matching bases. The CDR3 length is 14 residues. Trimming stripped 4 bases from V and 1 base from J, with 11 bases between. The germline V gene has CDR1 SGDLS and CDR2 YYNGEE. CDR3 residues: CASSPGLVQETQYF. CDR3 nucleotides: TGTGCCAGCAGCCCCGGACTGGTCCAAGAGACCCAGTACTTC.

This clonotype was seen ten or more times. This chain joins TRBV20-1 and TRBJ2-1; possible D gene TRBD1, 5 bases. This CDR3 region has 13 residues. Looked up from germline, CDR1 is DFQATT and CDR2 is SNEGSKA (reference sequence). V lost 1 base to trimming and J lost 3 bases, with 7 bases between them. CDR3 DNA: TGCAGTGCTAGAGGGACAATCTACAATGAGCAGTTCTTC. Its protein is CSARGTIYNEQFF.

This rearrangement joins TRBV18 to TRBJ2-2; the match to TRBD2 covers 8 bases. CDR1 KGHSH and CDR2 LQKENI come from the germline V gene. V lost 4 bases and J lost 4; bases outside the gene matches: 2. The CDR3 has 14 amino acids. The CDR3 loop is CASSRTSGTGELFF. Written as DNA, the CDR3 is TGTGCCAGCTCACGCACTAGCGGCACCGGGGAGCTGTTTTTT.

This clonotype turned up a few times. V usage is TRBV12-3 or TRBV12-4 and J usage is TRBJ1-3; a possible D gene is TRBD1 (5 bases). V shed 4 bases and J shed 0 bases, with 16 bases lying between them. The CDR3 runs to 17 residues. The CDR3 DNA is TGTGCCAGCAGTTCCTTTCTAGGTGGGACCTCTGGAAACACCATATATTTT. This encodes CASSSFLGGTSGNTIYF.